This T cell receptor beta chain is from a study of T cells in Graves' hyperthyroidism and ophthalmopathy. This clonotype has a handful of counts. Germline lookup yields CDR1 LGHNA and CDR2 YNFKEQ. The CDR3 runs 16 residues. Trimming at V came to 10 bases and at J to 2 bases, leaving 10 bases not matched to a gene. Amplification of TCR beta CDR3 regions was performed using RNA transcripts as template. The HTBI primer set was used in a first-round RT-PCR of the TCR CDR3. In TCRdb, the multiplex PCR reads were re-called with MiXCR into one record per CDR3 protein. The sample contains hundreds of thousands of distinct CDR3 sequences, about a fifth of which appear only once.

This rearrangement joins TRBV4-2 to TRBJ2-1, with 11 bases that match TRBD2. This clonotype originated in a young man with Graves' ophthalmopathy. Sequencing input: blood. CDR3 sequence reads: CATSPGSGRAYNEQFF. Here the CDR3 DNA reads TGTGCCACCTCGCCAGGTAGCGGGAGGGCCTACAATGAGCAGTTCTTC.